The present entry profiles one T cell receptor beta chain with its context. Its antigen is undetermined. The germline CDR1 and CDR2 sequences are LNHDA and SQIVND (reference sequence). The ends were cut back, 7 bases at V and 2 bases at J, with 11 bases in the middle. The CDR3 is 13 residues long. This sample stems from a study of OX40 agonist ivuxolimab in advanced cancers. Background on the study: An anti-OX40 (CD134) antibody with agonistic activity, ivuxolimab, was administered to patients. Dose-escalation patients suffered from hepatocellular carcinoma, melanoma, renal cell or head and neck cancer. A mean age of roughly 66 years, range roughly 23 to 85, was recorded, and 70% to 85% were male. General study points: By week 6 at 0.1 to 3.0 mg/kg, blood CD4+ and CD8+ T cells had expanded clonally.

Measured with immunoSEQ multiplex PCR; TCRdb has only the in-frame clones, and not every one. The sample contains just over 60,000 clones, about 92% of which appear only once. The sequence was collected from an adult with an advanced solid tumor such as melanoma, head and neck, liver or kidney cancer. Sequencing used CD4+ or CD8+ T cells sorted from blood, obtained in a trial of the OX40 agonist ivuxolimab. V is TRBV19 and J is TRBJ1-1, with D unresolved. The CDR3 region is CASTKPPNTEAFF. CDR3 coding DNA: TGTGCCAGTACCAAGCCGCCCAACACTGAAGCTTTCTTT.